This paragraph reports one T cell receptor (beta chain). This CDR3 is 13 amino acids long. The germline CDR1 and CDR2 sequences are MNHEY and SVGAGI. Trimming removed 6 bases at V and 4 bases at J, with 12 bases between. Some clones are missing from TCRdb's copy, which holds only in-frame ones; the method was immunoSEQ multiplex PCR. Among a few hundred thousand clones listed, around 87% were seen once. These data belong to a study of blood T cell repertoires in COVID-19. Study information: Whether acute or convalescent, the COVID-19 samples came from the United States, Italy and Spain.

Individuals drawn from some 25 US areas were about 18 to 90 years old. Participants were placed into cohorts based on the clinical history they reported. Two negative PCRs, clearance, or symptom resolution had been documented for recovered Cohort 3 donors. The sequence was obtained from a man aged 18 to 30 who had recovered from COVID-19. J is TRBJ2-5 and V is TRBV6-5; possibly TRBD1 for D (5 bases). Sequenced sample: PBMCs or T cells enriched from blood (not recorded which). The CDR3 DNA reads TGTGCCAGCAGGGGGCGCTTGGCAGAGACCCAGTACTTC. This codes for CASRGRLAETQYF.